Listed here are 28 T cell receptor beta chains from one sample, sequenced in a study of regulatory T cells in long-lasting Graves disease. Arm-PCR of CDR3 regions and iRepertoire HTBI primers were used to build TCR beta libraries. TCRdb itself ran the multiplex PCR reads through MiXCR, one entry per CDR3 protein. The sample holds 300,000 to 450,000 distinct CDR3 sequences, 15% seen once. The time point here: newly diagnosed GD, antithyroid drugs for less than 3 months. RNA from PBMCs was the source of the TCR library. Sequenced here: peripheral blood mononuclear cells (PBMCs), sampled at new diagnosis, from a patient treated with antithyroid drugs. The receptors shown here come from a female donor with Graves disease.

This clonotype came up a few times. This chain connects TRBV6-4 to TRBJ2-5; 9 nucleotides align to TRBD2. J gave up 5 bases and V 5 bases, and 21 bases lay outside the gene matches. The CDR3 is 19 amino acids. The germline gives CDR1 MRHNA, CDR2 SNTAGT. CDR3 nucleotide sequence: TGTGCCAGCAGTTACTATGGTCCCAAGGCGGGGGGGCCGAGGGAGACCCAGTACTTC. Protein: CASSYYGPKAGGPRETQYF.

In this sample, this clonotype turned up many times. The chain couples TRBV9 to TRBJ2-2; D tentatively fits TRBD1 or TRBD2 (6 bases each). The length of the CDR3 is 15 residues. Per the germline V gene, CDR1 is SGDLS and CDR2 is YYNGEE. Trimming cost V 1 base and J 4 bases, with 11 bases left between them. The CDR3 protein is CASSVTGASTGELFF. For the CDR3, the DNA is TGTGCCAGCAGCGTAACGGGGGCTAGCACCGGGGAGCTGTTTTTT.

This clonotype was recorded many times. The chain is built from TRBV5-1 and TRBJ2-1, with 9 positions matching TRBD2. The CDR3 has 15 residues. The junction had 5 bases not matched to a gene; V was cut back by 1 base and J by 6 bases. Germline V CDR1 and CDR2: SGHRS, YFSETQ. The CDR3: CASSLWLAGSNEQFF. CDR3 bases: TGCGCCAGCAGCTTGTGGCTAGCGGGAAGCAATGAGCAGTTCTTC.

The chain recombines TRBV5-1 with TRBJ1-1, with a tentative D call TRBD1 (5 bases). Germline CDR1 is SGHRS and CDR2 is YFSETQ. The CDR3 covers 15 residues. V was clipped by 4 bases and J by 2 bases, with 15 bases between them. CDR3 sequence (DNA): TGCGCCAGCAGCCTGGCGATGACAGACAACACTGAAGCTTTCTTT. This sequence encodes CASSLAMTDNTEAFF.

This clonotype was detected many times. V and J are TRBV28 and TRBJ1-2; D uncertain. The CDR3 spans 11 residues. V lost 6 bases, J lost 7 bases, and 9 bases lay in between. Germline loops: CDR1 MDHEN, CDR2 SYDVKM. The CDR3 is CASRVKSGYTF. The CDR3 DNA sequence: TGTGCCAGCAGGGTCAAGAGTGGCTACACCTTC.

Details on this clonotype: This likely came from a read error, as a far larger clone is one base away. V and J are TRBV11-2 and TRBJ2-7, with TRBD2 matching 7 bases. Trimming cost V 5 bases and J 7 bases; bases outside gene matches: 14. The CDR3 is 15 residues long. CDR1 and CDR2 (germline): SGHAT, FQNNGV. DNA of the CDR3: TGTGCCAGCAGCATCCGACTAGCCCAATACAATGAGCAGTACTTC. It encodes CASSIRLAQYNEQYF.

This clonotype has more than one count but fewer than ten. V gene TRBV29-1 combines with J gene TRBJ2-3; D remains unclear. V shed 6 bases and J shed 2 bases, with 15 bases lying between them. The length of the CDR3 is 14 residues. Germline-derived CDR1 and CDR2 are SQVTM and ANQGSEA. CDR3 DNA sequence: TGCAGCGTCGGGCCCCTCCGGGCCACAGATACGCAGTATTTT. This translates into CSVGPLRATDTQYF.

Ten or more counts support this clonotype. The V gene is TRBV7-2, the J gene TRBJ2-7; 8 positions match TRBD1. Germline trimming cut 2 bases from V and 5 bases from J; bases unmatched to any gene: 5. The germline V gene encodes CDR1 SGHTA and CDR2 FQGNSA. This CDR3 has 14 amino acids. CDR3 bases: TGTGCCAGCAGCTTAAGGACAGGGTTCCACGAGCAGTACTTC. Translation: CASSLRTGFHEQYF. Variable domain in full (rest from reference TRBV7-2 and TRBJ2-7): GAGVSQSPSNKVTEKGKDVELRCDPISGHTALYWYRQSLGQGLEFLIYFQGNSAPDKSGLPSDRFSAERTGGSVSTLTIQRTQQEDSAVYLCASSLRTGFHEQYFGPGTRLTVT.

This clonotype has more than one count but fewer than ten. This chain uses TRBV19 with TRBJ1-1; 12 bases map to TRBD1. Germline loops: CDR1 LNHDA, CDR2 SQIVND (reference sequence). This CDR3 is built from 15 residues. V lost 8 bases to trimming and J lost 6 bases; unmatched junction nucleotides: 10. As DNA, the CDR3 is TGTGCCAGTTCTACGTGGGGACAGGGGGCCTCTGAAGCTTTCTTT. Encoded protein: CASSTWGQGASEAFF.

This clonotype was observed a handful of times. The chain combines TRBV9 with TRBJ1-3, with D unresolved. V was cut by 7 bases and J by 3 bases, with 8 bases left in between. The CDR3 contains 12 residues. CDR1 and CDR2 from the germline V gene are SGDLS and YYNGEE. The CDR3 DNA is TGTGCCAGCGCCCCGGGTGGAAACACCATATATTTT. Translating gives CASAPGGNTIYF.

The rearrangement uses TRBV9 and TRBJ1-6; a weak D match, TRBD1 (6 bases). Trimming cost V 3 bases and J 10 bases, with 20 bases left between them. The CDR3 is made up of 16 amino acids. Germline V CDR1 and CDR2: SGDLS, YYNGEE. In DNA form, the CDR3 reads TGTGCCAGCAGCGCCGACGGGGCGGGGGCTAACTCACCCCTCCACTTT. It translates to CASSADGAGANSPLHF.

As for this clonotype: This may be a read error, as it is one base from a much larger clone. The chain is built from TRBV7-9 and TRBJ2-3; 7 positions agree with TRBD2. Germline V gene sequence: CDR1 SEHNR, CDR2 FQNEAQ (reference sequence). V trimming: 4 bases; J trimming: 2 bases; junction bases outside the gene matches: 6. The length of the CDR3 is 15 residues. CDR3 DNA sequence: TGTGCCAGCAGCTGGGGGAGCGGGAACACAGATACGCAGTATTTT. Protein product: CASSWGSGNTDTQYF.

This clonotype was seen a few times. V and J are TRBV29-1 and TRBJ2-1; 10 bases agree with TRBD2. The CDR3 totals 15 residues. In germline, CDR1 is SQVTM, CDR2 ANQGSEA. V gave up 0 bases and J gave up 6 bases; unmatched junction bases: 5. The CDR3 bases are TGCAGCGTTGAAGAGAAGCGGGAGGGCCGCAATGAGCAGTTCTTC. Its protein product is CSVEEKREGRNEQFF.

This clonotype was detected many times. V and J are TRBV3-1 and TRBJ1-1, with D unresolved. The germline CDR1 and CDR2 sequences are LGHDT and YNNKEL (reference sequence). The CDR3 runs 11 residues. V was trimmed by 4 bases and J by 7 bases, leaving 7 bases between them. The CDR3 coding sequence is TGTGCCAGCAGCCCTCTCCTTGAAGCTTTCTTT. Encoded protein: CASSPLLEAFF.

This sequence joins TRBV7-2 and TRBJ2-1; D is unclear. The germline V and J ends were trimmed by 5 bases and 4 bases, with 15 bases remaining between them. The CDR3 is made up of 15 amino acids. Germline V gene data show CDR1 as SGHTA and CDR2 as FQGNSA. CDR3 bases: TGTGCCAGCAGCCCAACCGGGCTAGTATACAATGAGCAGTTCTTC. Translation: CASSPTGLVYNEQFF.

This chain uses TRBV6-1 with TRBJ1-2, with 9 bases that match TRBD1. Trimming at V came to 6 bases and at J to 2 bases, leaving 7 bases not matched to a gene. The CDR3 sequence is 15 residues long. The germline V gene has CDR1 MNHNS and CDR2 SASEGT. CDR3 loop: CASSDGQGLNYGYTF. CDR3 sequence (DNA): TGTGCCAGCAGCGACGGACAGGGGCTCAACTATGGCTACACCTTC.

This clonotype came up many times. The chain couples TRBV5-1 to TRBJ1-2; D gene uncertain. Per germline, CDR1 SGHRS and CDR2 YFSETQ. The CDR3 is 20 amino acids. The V and J ends lost 7 bases and 8 bases respectively, with 39 bases between them. The CDR3 nucleotides are TGCGCCAGCCGGCGACACCTCCCTACTCCCTCAATGGGAGGTATGTGGGGCTACACCTTC. Amino acids: CASRRHLPTPSMGGMWGYTF.

This clonotype was observed at least ten times. J is TRBJ2-5 and V is TRBV20-1; 9 positions match TRBD2. V lost 2 bases to trimming and J lost 0 bases; unmatched junction nucleotides: 7. The CDR3 is 16 residues long. Germline V lookup: CDR1 DFQATT, CDR2 SNEGSKA (reference sequence). The CDR3 here is CSARHLAGTYQETQYF. The CDR3 DNA reads as TGCAGTGCTAGACATCTAGCGGGGACCTACCAAGAGACCCAGTACTTC.

This clonotype showed up just a few times. The chain is built from TRBV18 and TRBJ2-2, with D possibly matching TRBD1 (6 bases). CDR1 is KGHSH and CDR2 is LQKENI in the germline V gene. CDR3 length: 16 residues. With 3 bases removed from V and 0 bases from J, the gap between germline ends came to 11 bases. This CDR3 reads CASSPPGQSNTGELFF. Written as DNA, the CDR3 is TGTGCCAGCTCACCGCCGGGACAATCGAACACCGGGGAGCTGTTTTTT.

This clonotype has a count of ten or more. The genes are TRBV6-2 or TRBV6-3 and TRBJ2-1, with D perhaps matching TRBD2 (5 bases). This CDR3 spans 16 amino acids. V lost 4 bases and J lost 3, with 16 bases in between. Germline CDR1 is MNHEY and CDR2 is SVGEGT. The CDR3 is CASSFGSGEGYNEQFF. The CDR3 nucleotides read TGTGCCAGCAGTTTCGGAAGCGGTGAGGGCTACAATGAGCAGTTCTTC.

In this sample, this clonotype turned up many times. The chain uses TRBV6-5 and TRBJ2-7; tentative D call: TRBD1 (6 bases). The CDR3 loop spans 12 amino acids. V was clipped by 4 bases and J by 4 bases, with 8 bases between them. From germline, CDR1 is MNHEY and CDR2 SVGAGI. The CDR3 nucleotides read TGTGCCAGCAGTTGGCAGGGGTACGAGCAGTACTTC. It translates to CASSWQGYEQYF.

This clonotype was counted a few times. The J gene is TRBJ1-5, the V gene TRBV7-9, with TRBD1 matching 11 bases. V was clipped by 4 bases and J by 6 bases; unmatched bases: 8. This CDR3 comprises 16 residues. Germline loops: CDR1 SEHNR, CDR2 FQNEAQ (reference sequence). CDR3 DNA: TGTGCCAGCAGCTCAGCGAGGACAGGGGGCTTTCAGCCCCAGCATTTT. Amino acid sequence: CASSSARTGGFQPQHF.

The chain links TRBV20-1 to TRBJ1-2; D is uncertain. The CDR3 loop spans 18 amino acids. The V gene's germline CDR1 is DFQATT and CDR2 SNEGSKA (reference sequence). Trimming stripped 2 bases from V and 5 bases from J, with 27 bases between. CDR3 coding DNA: TGCAGTGCTAGACCCCAGTCGGTTGTGACTAGCACGGAATATGGCTACACCTTC. This encodes CSARPQSVVTSTEYGYTF.

This clonotype has just a few counts. A read error may be the cause here, since a much bigger clone is one base away. The chain employs TRBV6-2 or TRBV6-3 and TRBJ1-2, with D possibly TRBD1 on 5 matching bases. V was pared by 6 bases and J by 5 bases, with 13 bases between. The CDR3 length is 13 residues. The germline V gene has CDR1 MNHEY and CDR2 SVGEGT. The CDR3, as DNA: TGTGCCAGCAGCCCCGGGGCAGTATATGGCTACACCTTC. This sequence encodes CASSPGAVYGYTF.

Comment on this clonotype: This may come from a read error, since a much larger clone is one base off. The CDR3 does not end in the conserved phenylalanine or tryptophan, so this is likely a read error. The chain is built from TRBV6-5 and TRBJ1-5; the D is unclear. CDR1 and CDR2 from the germline V gene are MNHEY and SVGAGI. The V and J ends lost 0 bases and 7 bases respectively, with 7 bases between them. This CDR3 is built from 13 residues. The CDR3 reads CASSYSMSQPQHS. In DNA, the CDR3 is TGTGCCAGCAGTTACTCGATGTCCCAGCCCCAGCATTCT.

Of note for this clonotype: A read error may be the cause here, since a much bigger clone is one base away. The rearrangement uses TRBV11-2 and TRBJ1-5; possible D gene TRBD1, 6 bases. The ends were cut back, 5 bases at V and 6 bases at J, with 17 bases in the middle. The V gene's germline CDR1 is SGHAT and CDR2 FQNNGV. The CDR3 extends over 15 amino acids. CDR3 sequence (DNA): TGTGCCAGCAGCCTCCACGGGGGGCTCAGTCAGCCCCAGCATTTT. This translates into CASSLHGGLSQPQHF.

V and J are TRBV6-1 and TRBJ2-1, with 13 nucleotides matching TRBD2. Germline lookup yields CDR1 MNHNS and CDR2 SASEGT. V gave up 7 bases and J gave up 7 bases; unmatched junction bases: 7. The CDR3 runs 15 residues. CDR3 sequence: CASNPRTSGRNEQFF. CDR3 nucleotides: TGTGCCAGCAATCCTCGGACTAGCGGGAGAAATGAGCAGTTCTTC.

Many counts were recorded for this clonotype. The chain links TRBV6-2 or TRBV6-3 to TRBJ1-2; D possibly corresponds to TRBD1 (5 bases). The CDR3 loop spans 17 amino acids. Trimming cost V 5 bases and J 3 bases, with 22 bases left between them. CDR1 and CDR2 from the germline V gene are MNHEY and SVGEGT. CDR3 loop: CASSTKGGGIRDYGYTF. The DNA of the CDR3 is TGTGCCAGCAGTACTAAGGGTGGGGGGATTCGGGACTATGGCTACACCTTC.